These 21 T cell receptor beta chains originate from one sample sequenced in a study of cytomegalovirus exposure and HLA in healthy donors. The PCR made use of 60 Vbeta and 13 Jbeta primers. TCRdb keeps only in-frame clones here, not all; method: immunoSEQ multiplex PCR. The data contain roughly 120,000 clones, about 80% of them singletons. Sequencing used PBMCs. The receptors stem from a human donor in good health.

This clone has a handful of counts. The genes are TRBV5-6 and TRBJ1-2; 7 bases agree with TRBD1. Germline CDR1 and CDR2: SGHDT and YYEEEE. CDR3 length: 13 amino acids. V was pared by 4 bases and J by 4 bases, with 4 bases of the junction left unmatched. The CDR3 reads CASSDRTGYGYTF. In DNA, the CDR3 is TGTGCCAGCAGCGACAGGACAGGCTATGGCTACACCTTC.

This clone was recorded a few times. CDR3: CASKFSGTGIYTDTQYF. Here the CDR3 DNA reads TGTGCCAGCAAATTCTCCGGGACAGGGATTTACACAGATACGCAGTATTTT. The V and J genes are TRBV5-6 and TRBJ2-3, with TRBD1 matching over 9 bases. The CDR3 totals 17 residues. The germline V gene has CDR1 SGHDT and CDR2 YYEEEE. Trimming cost V 6 bases and J 2 bases; bases outside gene matches: 13.

This chain connects TRBV6-1 to TRBJ2-7, with a possible D match to TRBD2 (5 bases). Germline V lookup: CDR1 MNHNS, CDR2 SASEGT. V gave up 5 bases and J gave up 1 base, with 9 bases separating them. This CDR3 has 13 residues. CDR3 nucleotide sequence: TGTGCCAGCAGTAGGACTTTTTCCTACGAGCAGTACTTC. Residues: CASSRTFSYEQYF.

The V call is TRBV9, the J call TRBJ2-1; 8 nucleotides match TRBD2. J was trimmed by 4 bases and V by 5 bases; bases with no gene match: 8. This CDR3 has 15 amino acids. Germline values: CDR1 SGDLS, CDR2 YYNGEE. This chain's CDR3 is CASSPGSGGYNEQFF. The CDR3 DNA reads as TGTGCCAGCAGTCCTGGGAGCGGGGGATACAATGAGCAGTTCTTC.

The V gene is TRBV6-5, the J gene TRBJ1-4, with 7 nucleotides matching TRBD1. Germline loops: CDR1 MNHEY, CDR2 SVGAGI. This CDR3 contains 14 residues. The trim removed 5 bases at V and 3 bases at J, leaving 3 bases unmatched. The CDR3 protein is CASSPDRANEKLFF. The CDR3 nucleotides are TGTGCCAGCAGTCCCGACAGGGCTAATGAAAAACTGTTTTTT.

This clone was counted a few times. The J gene is TRBJ1-6, the V gene TRBV10-1; D not resolved. CDR1 and CDR2 from the germline V gene are WNHNN and SYGVQD (reference sequence). V was cut by 5 bases and J by 8 bases, with 10 bases left in between. This CDR3 is built from 13 residues. The CDR3 sequence: CASSRGGDSPLHF. The CDR3 coding sequence is TGCGCCAGCAGTCGGGGTGGAGATTCACCCCTCCACTTT.

The chain joins TRBV5-1 to TRBJ2-7; D not certain. Germline loops: CDR1 SGHRS, CDR2 YFSETQ. The CDR3 length is 12 residues. V was cut by 0 bases and J by 2 bases, with 3 bases left in between. CDR3 sequence reads: CASSLDTYEQYF. The CDR3 DNA reads TGCGCCAGCAGCTTGGACACCTACGAGCAGTACTTC.

V is TRBV29-1 and J is TRBJ1-3; tentative D call: TRBD1 (5 bases). Germline values: CDR1 SQVTM, CDR2 ANQGSEA. V lost 5 bases and J 0 bases, leaving 11 bases between the germline ends. The CDR3 is 14 amino acids. In nucleotides, the CDR3 is TGCAGCGTTACCCAGGGAAACTCTGGAAACACCATATATTTT. This codes for CSVTQGNSGNTIYF.

This clone was found once. The chain joins TRBV19 to TRBJ1-2; no reliable D call. Trimming took 7 bases from V and 1 from J, leaving 10 bases between them. The CDR3 loop spans 13 amino acids. Germline V gene sequence: CDR1 LNHDA, CDR2 SQIVND (reference sequence). In DNA, the CDR3 is TGTGCCAGTAAGGCGGCGCTTAACTATGGCTACACCTTC. This sequence encodes CASKAALNYGYTF.

The genes are TRBV5-1 and TRBJ2-5; TRBD1 aligns across 9 bases. TRBJ2-7 explains the end of the DNA better; the J call may be wrong. Germline V gives CDR1 SGHRS, CDR2 YFSETQ. This CDR3 region has 15 residues. Here the CDR3 reads CASSYRTGDSYEQYF. The CDR3 DNA sequence: TGCGCCAGCAGCTATCGGACAGGGGACTCCTACGAGCAGTACTTC.

The chain has TRBV7-3 and TRBJ1-5; D perhaps matches TRBD1 (5 bases). The V gene lost 2 bases and the J gene lost 0 bases, with 23 bases spanning the gap. Germline V CDR1 and CDR2: SGHTA, FQGTGA. This CDR3 has 20 amino acids. CDR3 in DNA: TGTGCCAGCAGCTTACCTGACAGTCCATTGAGAACATATAGCAATCAGCCCCAGCATTTT. It specifies CASSLPDSPLRTYSNQPQHF.

This chain uses TRBV11-2 with TRBJ2-1; 7 bases match TRBD2. Germline V gene sequence: CDR1 SGHAT, CDR2 FQNNGV. The CDR3 covers 17 residues. The J segment lost 2 bases and the V segment lost 5 bases, leaving 12 bases of the junction unmatched. The CDR3 region is CASSPPVFGLAYNEQFF. Here the CDR3 DNA reads TGTGCCAGCAGCCCCCCCGTGTTCGGACTAGCCTACAATGAGCAGTTCTTC.

The chain combines TRBV19 with TRBJ1-5, with a tentative D call TRBD1 (5 bases). This CDR3 spans 15 amino acids. V was shortened by 7 bases and J by 4 bases, with 17 bases between the two germline ends. From germline, CDR1 is LNHDA and CDR2 SQIVND (reference sequence). This CDR3 is CASTEGHVGNQPQHF. The CDR3 DNA reads as TGTGCCAGTACCGAAGGACACGTCGGGAATCAGCCCCAGCATTTT.

V usage is TRBV5-4 and J usage is TRBJ1-1, with unresolved D. The CDR3 is 13 residues long. V dropped 3 bases and J dropped 6 bases, with 12 bases sitting between them. CDR1 and CDR2 (germline): SGHNT, YYREEE (reference sequence). CDR3 sequence reads: CASSYGLGAEAFF. CDR3 sequence (DNA): TGTGCCAGCAGCTACGGACTCGGCGCTGAAGCTTTCTTT.

This clone was seen just once. V gene TRBV7-6 combines with J gene TRBJ2-1, with 10 positions matching TRBD2. Trimming removed 5 bases from V and 1 base from J; junction bases left unmatched: 5. This CDR3 contains 16 residues. Germline assignment: CDR1 SGHVS and CDR2 FNYEAQ. The CDR3 loop reads CASSRTSGPSYNEQFF. CDR3 bases: TGTGCCAGCAGCCGGACTAGCGGACCATCCTACAATGAGCAGTTCTTC. The full variable domain, its missing parts supplied by reference TRBV7-6 and TRBJ2-1, is GAGVSQSPRYKVTKRGQDVALRCDPISGHVSLYWYRQALGQGPEFLTYFNYEAQQDKSGLPNDRFSAERPEGSISTLTIQRTEQRDSAMYRCASSRTSGPSYNEQFFGPGTRLTVL.

This chain joins TRBV28 and TRBJ2-3; 12 nucleotides align to TRBD2. Germline loops: CDR1 MDHEN, CDR2 SYDVKM. After removal of 6 bases from V and 6 bases from J, the junction contained 16 bases not matched to a gene. The CDR3 covers 18 residues. As DNA, the CDR3 is TGTGCCAGCAGCCGATCTCCACTAGCGGGGGGCCCTTCGGATACGCAGTATTTT. Translating it yields CASSRSPLAGGPSDTQYF.

V usage is TRBV6-5 and J usage is TRBJ2-7; 7 bases map to TRBD1. V was clipped by 1 base and J by 4 bases; unmatched bases: 4. CDR3 size: 14 residues. CDR1 is MNHEY, CDR2 SVGAGI, per germline. CDR3 DNA: TGTGCCAGCAGTTACTGGGGACAGACTTACGAGCAGTACTTC. The encoded protein is CASSYWGQTYEQYF.

This clone has more than one count but fewer than ten. V is TRBV6-1 and J is TRBJ1-3; 8 nucleotides align to TRBD1. The germline gives CDR1 MNHNS, CDR2 SASEGT. Trimming took 2 bases from V and 3 from J; bases not matched to a gene: 3. The CDR3 runs to 15 residues. CDR3 sequence (DNA): TGTGCCAGCAGTGAACCAGGGGGCTTTGGAAACACCATATATTTT. Encoded protein: CASSEPGGFGNTIYF.

The chain has TRBV6-5 and TRBJ2-7; 7 nucleotides line up with TRBD1. After removal of 0 bases from V and 3 bases from J, the junction contained 5 bases not matched to a gene. CDR3 length equals 15 residues. Germline V CDR1 and CDR2: MNHEY, SVGAGI. The CDR3 spells CASSYSSGGDYEQYF. CDR3 in DNA: TGTGCCAGCAGTTACTCGTCAGGGGGTGACTACGAGCAGTACTTC.

The table lists this clone with a count of one. The V call is TRBV10-2, the J call TRBJ2-5, with D possibly being TRBD2 (6 bases). V lost 6 bases and J 5 bases, leaving 10 bases between the germline ends. Germline lookup yields CDR1 WSHSY and CDR2 SAAADI. The CDR3 runs 12 residues. CDR3 sequence: CASRLAGETQYF. The CDR3, as DNA: TGCGCCAGCAGACTAGCCGGGGAGACCCAGTACTTC.

The sample holds a few counts of this clone. The V call is TRBV19, the J call TRBJ1-1; the D gene is possibly TRBD1 (5 bases). The CDR3 runs 14 residues. Looked up from germline, CDR1 is LNHDA and CDR2 is SQIVND (reference sequence). With 6 bases removed from V and 0 bases from J, the gap between germline ends came to 11 bases. CDR3 sequence: CASSTGVMNTEAFF. In DNA, the CDR3 is TGTGCCAGTAGCACGGGGGTTATGAACACTGAAGCTTTCTTT.